This record covers a single T cell receptor (beta chain). Antigen specificity is unknown. The PCR employed 60 Vbeta primers together with 13 Jbeta primers. Original analysis: Counted up in a later analysis, unique TCR beta chains came to about 80 million, with about 9.9 million shared. Generated by immunoSEQ multiplex PCR, the TCRdb table keeps only in-frame clones and is missing some. Clonal size and the V and J genes are those of that table, whereas D and trimming came from the DNA. The repertoire holds approximately 100,000 clones, with approximately 80% as singletons. This sample is drawn from a study of cytomegalovirus exposure and HLA in healthy donors. Study outcomes and limitations: It was likely that a cluster of highly shared sequence variants was a sequencing artifact. Researchers counted around 160 TCR beta chains as cytomegalovirus-associated.

This TCR derives from a man in his 60s in good health and CMV-seropositive. The sequenced sample was PBMCs.

CDR3 sequence (DNA): TGCGCCAGCAGCTTGGACAGGGTGACCTACGAGCAGTACTTC. Translated: CASSLDRVTYEQYF. The J gene is TRBJ2-7, the V gene TRBV5-1, with a possible D match to TRBD1 (6 bases). CDR3 length: 14 residues. Germline V gene lookup returns CDR1 SGHRS and CDR2 YFSETQ. Trimming took 0 bases from V and 2 from J, leaving 9 bases between them.